This TCR beta chain comes out of a study of T-cell memory formation after mild COVID-19. Findings and caveats of the study: Mostly located in CM and EM were contracting CD4+ clones, with contracting CD8+ clones located in EMRA. Pre-infection memory held some responding clones, suggesting pre-existing cross-reactive T cells responded.

CDR1 and CDR2 from the germline V gene are LGHNA and YNFKEQ. The CDR3 is made up of 15 amino acids. The V and J ends lost 5 bases and 1 base, in that order; junction bases with no gene match: 5. The table lists this clonotype with a few counts. The antigen remains unidentified. TCR alpha and TCR beta cDNA libraries carrying sample barcodes and UMIs came from 5'RACE with constant-segment primers. TCRdb independently ran MiXCR on the 5' RACE reads; one entry per CDR3 protein. In the table there are 250,000 to 400,000 distinct CDR3 sequences, roughly 13% of which are singletons. The chain carries TRBV4-2 and TRBJ1-5; 7 nucleotides agree with TRBD1. This TCR came from a young man who had mild COVID-19 (a few samples of this study predate the infection). Cell type and time point are not known. Sequencing was done on a sample of PBMCs or a T cell subset sorted from them (not recorded which). This CDR3 is CASSGGQASNQPQHF. CDR3 DNA: TGTGCCAGCAGCGGAGGACAGGCGAGCAATCAGCCCCAGCATTTT.